This passage covers 24 T cell receptor beta chains from one sample sequenced in a study of T-cell memory formation after mild COVID-19. TCRdb re-called the 5' RACE reads through MiXCR, storing one row per CDR3 protein. The table shows 430,000 or so distinct CDR3 sequences, with roughly 23% occurring only once. The sequenced material came from PBMCs or a T cell subset sorted from them (not recorded which). The receptors come from an adult woman who had mild COVID-19 (a few samples of this study predate the infection). Cell type and time point are not known.

This clonotype has just a few counts. This sequence joins TRBV18 and TRBJ2-3; 10 bases map to TRBD2. J lost 2 bases, V lost 4 bases, and 6 bases had no gene match. The CDR3 loop spans 16 amino acids. Germline CDR1 and CDR2: KGHSH and LQKENI. The CDR3 bases are TGTGCCAGCTCACAGGCTAGCGGGGGTCCCACAGATACGCAGTATTTT. Translation gives CASSQASGGPTDTQYF. The full variable domain, its missing parts supplied by reference TRBV18 and TRBJ2-3, is NAGVMQNPRHLVRRRGQEARLRCSPMKGHSHVYWYRQLPEEGLKFMVYLQKENIIDESGMPKERFSAEFPKEGPSILRIQQVVRGDSAAYFCASSQASGGPTDTQYFGPGTRLTVL.

The chain has TRBV7-2 and TRBJ1-3; TRBD1 agrees at 10 bases. From germline, CDR1 is SGHTA and CDR2 FQGNSA. V lost 5 bases and J lost 2; bases outside the gene matches: 6. This CDR3 comprises 16 residues. The CDR3 sequence is CASSGQGEVTGNTIYF. The CDR3 region has the DNA TGTGCCAGCAGCGGACAGGGGGAAGTTACTGGAAACACCATATATTTT.

The chain combines TRBV7-2 with TRBJ2-1; TRBD2 agrees at 9 bases. The CDR3 spans 13 residues. With V trimmed by 5 bases and J by 15 bases, 11 bases remained unmatched. From germline, CDR1 is SGHTA and CDR2 FQGNSA. The DNA of the CDR3 is TGTGCCAGCAGCCCTAGCGCTCCGACTAGCGGGTTCTTC. This encodes CASSPSAPTSGFF.

The chain has TRBV7-9 and TRBJ1-1; no clear D gene. CDR3 length equals 14 residues. CDR1 and CDR2 (germline): SEHNR, FQNEAQ (reference sequence). V was clipped by 8 bases and J by 5 bases, with 18 bases between them. Here the CDR3 reads CASYARDYGTEAFF. The CDR3 DNA sequence: TGTGCCAGCTACGCCCGGGATTACGGTACTGAAGCTTTCTTT.

The V gene is TRBV3-1, the J gene TRBJ2-1; 8 nucleotides line up with TRBD2. Germline V gives CDR1 LGHDT, CDR2 YNNKEL (reference sequence). The CDR3 spans 16 residues. V lost 4 bases and J lost 0; bases outside the gene matches: 5. The CDR3 region is CASSRSGGGSYNEQFF. The CDR3 bases are TGTGCCAGCAGCCGCTCGGGAGGGGGCTCCTACAATGAGCAGTTCTTC.

This clonotype has a handful of counts. The chain has TRBV18 and TRBJ1-5, with 7 bases lining up with TRBD1. Germline CDR1 is KGHSH and CDR2 is LQKENI. With 4 bases clipped from V and 4 bases from J, the junction kept 7 bases outside the gene matches. The CDR3 length is 15 residues. The CDR3 coding sequence is TGTGCCAGCTCACTAACAGGGGTGAGGAATCAGCCCCAGCATTTT. The encoded protein is CASSLTGVRNQPQHF. Looking up the rest from reference TRBV18 and TRBJ1-5 gives the full variable domain: NAGVMQNPRHLVRRRGQEARLRCSPMKGHSHVYWYRQLPEEGLKFMVYLQKENIIDESGMPKERFSAEFPKEGPSILRIQQVVRGDSAAYFCASSLTGVRNQPQHFGDGTRLSIL.

This clonotype was seen more than once but under ten times. The chain joins TRBV3-1 to TRBJ2-4; 7 nucleotides line up with TRBD1. Germline CDR1 is LGHDT and CDR2 is YNNKEL (reference sequence). V trimming: 0 bases; J trimming: 13 bases; junction bases outside the gene matches: 18. CDR3 size: 17 residues. In nucleotides, the CDR3 is TGTGCCAGCAGCCAAGATCTAGGGGACAGTAAAAGTGGCGGCCAGTACTTC. It translates to CASSQDLGDSKSGGQYF.

This clonotype was seen only a few times. The chain has TRBV15 and TRBJ2-1; tentatively, D is TRBD2 (6 bases). The CDR3 is made up of 11 amino acids. Germline loops: CDR1 LNHNV, CDR2 YYDKDF (reference sequence). Trimming stripped 4 bases from V and 13 bases from J, with 11 bases between. Written as DNA, the CDR3 is TGTGCCACCAGCAAAGGGACTGGACAGTTCTTC. Protein product: CATSKGTGQFF.

This clonotype was recorded at least ten times. This chain links TRBV24-1 with TRBJ1-1; 8 nucleotides agree with TRBD1. V dropped 1 base and J dropped 0; count of bases not matched to a gene: 9. The CDR3 contains 18 residues. Germline loops: CDR1 KGHDR, CDR2 SFDVKD. The CDR3 loop is CATSDFRTGHYMNTEAFF. CDR3 nucleotides: TGTGCCACCAGTGATTTTCGGACAGGGCACTACATGAACACTGAAGCTTTCTTT.

This clonotype has just a few counts. J is TRBJ2-1 and V is TRBV10-3, with D possibly TRBD1 on 6 matching bases. V gave up 1 base and J gave up 2 bases, with 15 bases separating them. The germline V gene encodes CDR1 ENHRY and CDR2 SYGVKD. This CDR3 has 17 residues. CDR3 in amino acids: CAISELPTGNPYNEQFF. DNA of the CDR3: TGTGCCATCAGTGAGTTACCCACAGGGAACCCCTACAATGAGCAGTTCTTC.

This clonotype was observed a few times. The rearrangement links TRBV12-5 to TRBJ2-1; 11 nucleotides align to TRBD2. CDR1 and CDR2 from the germline V gene are LGHNT and FRNRAP. With V trimmed by 0 bases and J by 5 bases, 6 bases remained unmatched. The CDR3 runs to 17 residues. CDR3 DNA: TGTGCTAGTGGTTTGGTACTGGGGACTAGCGGCCACAATGAGCAGTTCTTC. Amino acid sequence: CASGLVLGTSGHNEQFF.

The V gene is TRBV27, the J gene TRBJ1-5; the D is unclear. The V and J ends lost 5 bases and 4 bases respectively, with 9 bases between them. Germline V gene lookup returns CDR1 MNHEY and CDR2 SMNVEV (reference sequence). CDR3 length: 13 amino acids. The CDR3 nucleotides are TGTGCCAGCAGTGGGAAGGGAAATCAGCCCCAGCATTTT. This gives the protein CASSGKGNQPQHF.

The chain uses TRBV24-1 and TRBJ2-5, with no clear D. Germline CDR1 is KGHDR and CDR2 is SFDVKD. The CDR3 has 12 residues. Trimming pared 4 bases from V and 7 bases from J, leaving 9 bases between. This CDR3 is CATSEDWGTQYF. The DNA for the CDR3 is TGTGCCACCAGTGAAGACTGGGGGACCCAGTACTTC.

The CDR3 loop reads CASSELAGGLTDTQYF. CDR3 in DNA: TGTGCCAGCAGTGAGCTAGCGGGGGGCCTCACAGATACGCAGTATTTT. The chain joins TRBV6-1 to TRBJ2-3; 11 bases line up with TRBD2. The V segment lost 3 bases and the J segment 2 bases; nucleotides outside the gene matches: 4. CDR1 is MNHNS, CDR2 SASEGT, per germline. The CDR3 has 16 amino acids.

This clonotype turned up a few times. The gene calls are TRBV5-1 and TRBJ2-7; 9 nucleotides line up with TRBD1. The V and J ends lost 0 bases and 3 bases, in that order; junction bases with no gene match: 4. Germline CDR1 and CDR2: SGHRS and YFSETQ. CDR3 length equals 15 residues. CDR3 protein: CASSLGGQGLYEQYF. CDR3 DNA: TGCGCCAGCAGCTTGGGGGGACAGGGACTCTACGAGCAGTACTTC.

This clonotype was detected a few times. The rearrangement uses TRBV5-1 and TRBJ2-7; the D is unclear. Germline V lookup: CDR1 SGHRS, CDR2 YFSETQ. The V end lost 7 bases, the J end lost 1 base, and 12 bases lay between the germline ends. The length of the CDR3 is 13 residues. CDR3 residues: CASGEGRSYEQYF. The CDR3 DNA follows: TGCGCCAGCGGGGAAGGACGGTCCTACGAGCAGTACTTC.

The chain carries TRBV7-9 and TRBJ2-7, with 9 nucleotides matching TRBD1. CDR3 length equals 16 residues. Germline assignment: CDR1 SEHNR and CDR2 FQNEAQ (reference sequence). V trimming: 4 bases; J trimming: 2 bases; junction bases outside the gene matches: 9. CDR3 nucleotides: TGTGCCAGCAGCTCCCGAGGACAGGGGATTACCTACGAGCAGTACTTC. Amino acid sequence: CASSSRGQGITYEQYF.

This clonotype showed up just a few times. This chain links TRBV11-2 with TRBJ1-4, with D perhaps TRBD1 (5 bases). Germline V gene lookup returns CDR1 SGHAT and CDR2 FQNNGV. Trimming took 0 bases from V and 8 from J, leaving 10 bases between them. This CDR3 has 14 amino acids. The CDR3 sequence is CASSLDPGGEKLFF. For the CDR3, the DNA is TGTGCCAGCAGCTTAGATCCGGGGGGAGAAAAACTGTTTTTT.

The chain employs TRBV12-3 or TRBV12-4 and TRBJ2-7; 9 bases are shared with TRBD2. The CDR3 totals 15 residues. With V trimmed by 6 bases and J by 3 bases, 9 bases remained unmatched. CDR3 in amino acids: CASRTGTSPNYEQYF. The CDR3 coding sequence is TGTGCCAGCAGAACCGGGACTAGCCCTAACTACGAGCAGTACTTC.

This clonotype was observed a handful of times. This chain joins TRBV10-2 and TRBJ1-3; D unclear. CDR1 is WSHSY, CDR2 SAAADI, per germline. CDR3 length: 15 residues. Trimming left V 7 bases short and J 1 base short, with 14 bases between. This CDR3 reads CASTDPWGSGNTIYF. The CDR3, as DNA: TGCGCCAGCACCGACCCGTGGGGATCTGGAAACACCATATATTTT.

This clonotype was picked up a small number of times. The V gene is TRBV5-1, the J gene TRBJ2-7; weak D call: TRBD1 (5 bases). From germline, CDR1 is SGHRS and CDR2 YFSETQ. The CDR3 covers 14 residues. The V gene lost 1 base and the J gene lost 3 bases, with 11 bases spanning the gap. In DNA form, the CDR3 reads TGCGCCAGCAGCTTGTCAGTCCAGGGCTACGAGCAGTACTTC. It translates to CASSLSVQGYEQYF.

This clonotype has only one observation. The gene calls are TRBV15 and TRBJ1-3, with a tentative D call TRBD1 (6 bases). Germline CDR1 is LNHNV and CDR2 is YYDKDF (reference sequence). The V and J ends lost 8 bases and 0 bases respectively, with 8 bases between them. The CDR3 is 13 amino acids. In DNA form, the CDR3 reads TGTGCCACCCGAGGGGGCTCTGGAAACACCATATATTTT. This encodes CATRGGSGNTIYF.

This clonotype occurred many times. This CDR3 is CASSPGLAGGPYQETQYF. In DNA form, the CDR3 reads TGTGCCAGCAGTCCTGGACTAGCGGGAGGGCCTTATCAAGAGACCCAGTACTTC. The chain uses TRBV12-3 or TRBV12-4 and TRBJ2-5, with 15 bases lining up with TRBD2. Germline trimming cut 5 bases from V and 2 bases from J; bases unmatched to any gene: 9. The CDR3 totals 18 residues.

This sequence joins TRBV4-3 and TRBJ2-4, with D perhaps matching TRBD1 (5 bases). This CDR3 has 16 amino acids. Per the germline V gene, CDR1 is LGHNA and CDR2 is YSLEER. Trimming took off 5 bases at V and 3 bases at J, with 17 bases between the two ends. CDR3 sequence reads: CASSSGYAVVKNIQYF. The CDR3 nucleotides are TGCGCCAGCAGCTCAGGGTACGCCGTGGTCAAAAACATTCAGTACTTC.